The T cell receptor beta chain under discussion was sequenced for a study of blood T cells in healthy people across ages. Regarding the study as a whole: Calculation of diversity from one million T cells yielded estimates considered to be underestimates. Age brought a roughly linear fall in TCR beta diversity measured per million T cells.

PBMCs numbering at least 6.5 million were isolated per sample. Using a J-beta primer mix together with a sample-barcoded 5' primer, a second PCR was run for roughly 6 to 11 cycles. MiXCR was run by TCRdb on the 5' RACE reads, yielding one entry per CDR3 protein. The sample has about 970,000 distinct CDR3 sequences; just over 50% are singletons. This clonotype has only a few counts. Its antigen is not identified. The material sequenced was blood. The receptor's source is a woman aged 60-70 years in good health.

CDR3 nucleotide sequence: TGTGCCAGCAGCGAAAACCGACTAGCGGGGACCTCCGAGCAGTACTTC. It encodes CASSENRLAGTSEQYF. The V and J genes are TRBV4-2 and TRBJ2-7, with TRBD2 identical over 11 bases. The CDR3 contains 16 residues. In germline, CDR1 is LGHNA, CDR2 YNFKEQ. With V trimmed by 5 bases and J by 6 bases, 12 bases remained unmatched.